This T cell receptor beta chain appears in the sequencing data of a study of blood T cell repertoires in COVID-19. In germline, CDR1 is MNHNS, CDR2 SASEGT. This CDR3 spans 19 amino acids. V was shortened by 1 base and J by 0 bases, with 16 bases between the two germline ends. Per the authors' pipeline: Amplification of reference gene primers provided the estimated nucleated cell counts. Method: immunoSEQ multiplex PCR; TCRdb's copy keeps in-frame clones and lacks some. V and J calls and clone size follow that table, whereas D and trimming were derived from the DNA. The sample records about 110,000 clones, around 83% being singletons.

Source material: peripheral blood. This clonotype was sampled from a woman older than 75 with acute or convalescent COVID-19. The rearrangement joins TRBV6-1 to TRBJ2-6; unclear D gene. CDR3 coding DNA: TGTGCCAGCAGTGAAGATTGGGCCAGACCCGACTCTGGGGCCAACGTCCTGACTTTC. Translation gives CASSEDWARPDSGANVLTF.